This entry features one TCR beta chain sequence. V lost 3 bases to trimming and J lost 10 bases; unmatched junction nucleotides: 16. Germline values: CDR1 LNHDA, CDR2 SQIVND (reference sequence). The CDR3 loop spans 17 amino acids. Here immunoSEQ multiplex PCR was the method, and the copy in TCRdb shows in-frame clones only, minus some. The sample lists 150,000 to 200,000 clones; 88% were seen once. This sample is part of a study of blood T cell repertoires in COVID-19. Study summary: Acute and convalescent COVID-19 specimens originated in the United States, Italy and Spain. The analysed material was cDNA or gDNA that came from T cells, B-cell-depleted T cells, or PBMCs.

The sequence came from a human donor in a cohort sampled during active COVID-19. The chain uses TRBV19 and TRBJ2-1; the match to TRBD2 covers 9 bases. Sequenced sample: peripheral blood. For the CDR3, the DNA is TGTGCCAGTAGTATGTATTCGGGACTAGCCACAAAGGTAGAGCAGTTCTTC. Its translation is CASSMYSGLATKVEQFF. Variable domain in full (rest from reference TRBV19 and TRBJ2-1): DGGITQSPKYLFRKEGQNVTLSCEQNLNHDAMYWYRQDPGQGLRLIYYSQIVNDFQKGDIAEGYSVSREKKESFPLTVTSAQKNPTAFYLCASSMYSGLATKVEQFFGPGTRLTVL.